The next 9 T cell receptor beta chains were all read from a single sample in a study of cytomegalovirus exposure and HLA in healthy donors (dated by TCRdb to the late 2010s). Libraries were constructed by the immunoSEQ multiplex PCR assay. The multiplex PCR relied on a mix of 60 forward primers for TCR Vbeta segments and 13 reverse primers for TCR Jbeta segments. In its TCRdb copy, this immuneACCESS table keeps in-frame sequences only and misses some clones. Where compared with another copy, unresolved V genes explain less than half of these, and the others have no known cause. This sample holds under 200,000 clones; around 81% were observed only once. The top ten clonotypes cover about 2% of the sample. Sequencing used PBMCs. The receptors were gathered from a woman aged 30 to 39 in good health and CMV-seropositive.

In this sample, this clone turned up a few times. J is TRBJ1-1 and V is TRBV9; 10 bases align to TRBD1. Germline CDR1 is SGDLS and CDR2 is YYNGEE. This CDR3 contains 13 residues. V lost 5 bases to trimming and J lost 3 bases; unmatched junction nucleotides: 1. The CDR3 loop is CASRGTGDTEAFF. For the CDR3, the DNA is TGTGCCAGCAGAGGGACAGGGGACACTGAAGCTTTCTTT.

The chain joins TRBV7-9 to TRBJ2-5, with a weak D call TRBD2 (6 bases). Germline V gene sequence: CDR1 SEHNR, CDR2 FQNEAQ (reference sequence). The CDR3 runs 13 residues. V was cut by 1 base and J by 5 bases, with 8 bases left in between. The CDR3 nucleotides read TGTGCCAGCAGCTTAGGGGGGGTGGAGACCCAGTACTTC. Its protein is CASSLGGVETQYF.

J is TRBJ1-2 and V is TRBV7-8, with 9 bases lining up with TRBD1. Trimming removed 5 bases from V and 8 bases from J; junction bases left unmatched: 12. CDR3 length: 15 residues. CDR1 is SGHVS, CDR2 FQNEAQ, per germline. The CDR3 loop is CASSRIRDREQGYTF. CDR3 bases: TGTGCCAGCAGCCGAATCCGGGACAGGGAACAGGGCTACACCTTC.

The chain recombines TRBV15 with TRBJ1-4; 7 bases are shared with TRBD1. J gave up 7 bases and V 7 bases, and 6 bases lay outside the gene matches. Germline values: CDR1 LNHNV, CDR2 YYDKDF (reference sequence). This CDR3 contains 13 residues. The CDR3: CATTHRQGEKLFF. CDR3 sequence (DNA): TGTGCCACCACACATCGACAGGGTGAAAAACTGTTTTTT. The full variable domain, with the rest looked up from reference TRBV15 and TRBJ1-4, is DAMVIQNPRYQVTQFGKPVTLSCSQTLNHNVMYWYQQKSSQAPKLLFHYYDKDFNNEADTPDNFQSRRPNTSFCFLDIRSPGLGDTAMYLCATTHRQGEKLFFGSGTQLSVL.

The chain joins TRBV7-9 to TRBJ1-4; 9 bases map to TRBD1. The CDR3 runs 15 residues. Losses at the gene ends were 2 bases for V and 7 bases for J; bases not matched to a gene: 5. CDR1 and CDR2 from the germline V gene are SEHNR and FQNEAQ (reference sequence). CDR3 region: CASSLTGQGFEKLFF. In DNA, the CDR3 is TGTGCCAGCAGCTTAACGGGACAGGGATTTGAAAAACTGTTTTTT.

The CDR3 DNA is TGTGCCAGCAGTTCGGGACAGGTCAATCAGCCCCAGCATTTT. Translated, it gives CASSSGQVNQPQHF. The chain carries TRBV28 and TRBJ1-5; 8 bases line up with TRBD1. Germline-derived CDR1 and CDR2 are MDHEN and SYDVKM. Germline trimming cut 4 bases from V and 3 bases from J; bases unmatched to any gene: 2. The CDR3 runs 14 residues. The full variable domain, rest sourced from reference TRBV28 and TRBJ1-5, is DVKVTQSSRYLVKRTGEKVFLECVQDMDHENMFWYRQDPGLGLRLIYFSYDVKMKEKGDIPEGYSVSREKKERFSLILESASTNQTSMYLCASSSGQVNQPQHFGDGTRLSIL.

The gene calls are TRBV19 and TRBJ1-2; TRBD1 is a possible D gene (6 bases). The length of the CDR3 is 14 residues. Trimming left V 2 bases short and J 3 bases short, with 10 bases between. Looked up from germline, CDR1 is LNHDA and CDR2 is SQIVND (reference sequence). CDR3 protein: CASSIRGGDYGYTF. DNA of the CDR3: TGTGCCAGTAGTATACGGGGGGGCGACTATGGCTACACCTTC.

J is TRBJ2-2 and V is TRBV4-3; D possibly corresponds to TRBD2 (5 bases). The CDR3 spans 16 residues. Trimming shortened V by 0 bases and J by 3 bases, and 11 bases separated the two germline ends. Germline V gene data show CDR1 as LGHNA and CDR2 as YSLEER. CDR3: CASSQDRLAYTGELFF. Here the CDR3 DNA reads TGCGCCAGCAGCCAAGATCGGCTAGCATACACCGGGGAGCTGTTTTTT.

A word on this clone: Compared with germline, one end of the junction differs, possibly owing to a read error. V and J are TRBV4-3 and TRBJ2-7, with D perhaps matching TRBD1 (5 bases). CDR1 and CDR2 from the germline V gene are LGHNA and YSLEER. The CDR3 spans 17 residues. The DNA of the CDR3 is TGCGCCAGCAGCCAAGTACCTTGGGGCAGGGTTACCTACGAGCAGCACTTC. Translated: CASSQVPWGRVTYEQHF.